Listed here is a single T cell receptor (beta chain). Its antigen is as yet unknown. The source of the sample is a study of monozygotic twins with inflammatory bowel disease. General study findings and limits: Possibly reflecting limited power, no difference in repertoire similarity was found between concordant and discordant twins.

From the 5' RACE reads, TCRdb lists one entry per CDR3 protein and no DNA. The table lists 350,000 to 400,000 distinct CDR3 sequences, with just over 2.5% in the top ten. Sequenced: blood. This receptor was identified in a human donor with ulcerative colitis or Crohn's disease, or a healthy co-twin of an affected twin (not recorded which).

CDR3: CSASPAGVAGELFF. The V and J genes are TRBV20-1 and TRBJ2-2; no DNA is available, so the TRBD1 call from TCRdb remains unchecked. Looked up from germline, CDR1 is DFQATT and CDR2 is SNEGSKA (reference sequence). The CDR3 totals 14 residues.